This T cell receptor beta chain was sequenced in a study of patients and donors after allogeneic stem cell transplantation. This clonotype appeared many times. Germline V gene sequence: CDR1 MDHEN, CDR2 SYDVKM. This CDR3 is built from 16 residues. Trimming removed 5 bases from V and 4 bases from J; junction bases left unmatched: 6. MiXCR, applied by TCRdb to the RT-PCR reads, yields one record per CDR3 protein. The sample holds about 230,000 distinct CDR3 sequences; about 14% are singletons and the top ten take around a tenth. The sample was blood, either unsorted or a sorted T cell fraction (not recorded which). This chain joins TRBV28 and TRBJ2-2; 11 bases are shared with TRBD2. The receptor was isolated from a human donor who was either an allogeneic HSCT recipient or a stem cell or donor lymphocyte infusion donor (not recorded which). It is not recorded whose cells these are; they may come from a transplant donor. The CDR3 spells CASSQTSGSFTGELFF. The DNA for the CDR3 is TGTGCCAGCAGTCAAACTAGCGGGAGTTTCACCGGGGAGCTGTTTTTT.